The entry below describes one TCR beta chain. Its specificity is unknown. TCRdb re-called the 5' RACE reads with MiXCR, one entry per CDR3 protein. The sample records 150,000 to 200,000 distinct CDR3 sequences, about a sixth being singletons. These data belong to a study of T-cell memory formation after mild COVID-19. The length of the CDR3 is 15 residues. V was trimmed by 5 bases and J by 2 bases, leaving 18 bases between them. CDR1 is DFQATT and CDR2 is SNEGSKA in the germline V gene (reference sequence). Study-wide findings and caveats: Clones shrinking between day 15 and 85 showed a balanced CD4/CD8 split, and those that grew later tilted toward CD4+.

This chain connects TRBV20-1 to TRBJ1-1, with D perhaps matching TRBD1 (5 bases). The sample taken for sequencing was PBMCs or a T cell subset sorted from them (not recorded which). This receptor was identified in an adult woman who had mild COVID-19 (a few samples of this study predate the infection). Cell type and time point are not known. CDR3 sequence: CSARHAGAANTEAFF. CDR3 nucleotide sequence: TGCAGTGCTCGCCACGCCGGGGCGGCAAACACTGAAGCTTTCTTT.